Described below is a single TCR beta chain sequence and its context. The antigen this receptor binds is unknown. Nothing much larger sits one base from this clone, and base qualities are not available. This sample is part of a study of T-cell reconstitution after alpha-beta-depleted transplantation in children (dated by TCRdb to 2016 to 2018). The study in broad terms: T-cell immune reconstitution after TCRalphabeta/CD19-depleted allogeneic hematopoietic cell transplantation in children was quantitatively tracked in the study by means of TCR repertoire profiling.

Broad study findings and their caveats: In some patients, the high TCRbeta diversity seen at day 60 was put down to recipient T cells and intrathymic progenitors that had survived conditioning. The frequencies of hyperexpanded clones fell over the following months, and after one year, T-cell counts and TCRbeta diversity were mostly attributed to newly produced T cells. The apparently early recovery of alphabetaT-cell counts about two months after transplant reportedly depended on only several hundred rapidly expanded clones that came from non-depleted graft cells.

The germline V gene specifies MGHRA as CDR1 and YSYEKL as CDR2. The CDR3 runs 17 residues from the cysteine to the phenylalanine. The CDR3 DNA has 51 bases and is translated from base 1. Germline trimming amounts to 3 bases on V and 4 bases on J, with 9 as the count of junction bases outside the gene matches. The treatment or condition label for this specimen denotes: allogeneic hematopoietic cell transplantation with graft depleted of TCRalphabeta T cells and CD19 B cells. The transplant recipients were children given TCRalphabeta/CD19-depleted allogeneic hematopoietic cell grafts. Preparation of the library involved PCR. Instrument used: Illumina HiSeq 2500. TCR library preparation used molecular barcoding, with unique molecular identifiers applied to normalize quantification of the TCRbeta repertoire. The raw public reads went through TCRdb reprocessing: fastp at Q25, MiXCR clone calling, in-frame beta chains kept. Identical CDR3 proteins give one entry, which carries the most common genes and DNA. The sample profile shows 500,000 to 600,000 distinct CDR3 sequences; 27% of them were found once. The leading ten clones occupy 30% to 40% of the sample.

Sequenced here: PBMCs, sampled before TCRalphabeta/CD19-depleted stem cell transplant. The TCR sequence derives from a boy younger than two with Wiskott-Aldrich syndrome, due to receive a stem cell transplant. This chain is built from TRBV4-1 and TRBJ1-3; TRBD1 aligns with 10 central bases. The nucleotides are TGCGCCAGCAGCCAGTGGGACAGGGGAGCCGCCGGAAACACCATATATTTT. Its coded protein is CASSQWDRGAAGNTIYF.